These 25 T cell receptor beta chains came from one sample sequenced in a study of cytomegalovirus exposure and HLA in healthy donors. PCR amplification relied on 60 Vbeta primers (plus 13 Jbeta primers). Clones were read by immunoSEQ multiplex PCR, and TCRdb kept only the in-frame ones, dropping some. The sample records approximately 130,000 clones, over 75% being singletons. The sequencing input was PBMCs. Receptor source: a woman aged 18-29 years in good health and CMV-seronegative.

The genes are TRBV18 and TRBJ2-3; D unresolved. Germline values: CDR1 KGHSH, CDR2 LQKENI. There are 14 residues in the CDR3. Trimming took off 2 bases at V and 1 base at J, with 7 bases between the two ends. The CDR3 DNA is TGTGCCAGCTCACCAACTTCACGCACAGATACGCAGTATTTT. Protein sequence: CASSPTSRTDTQYF. Variable domain in full (rest from reference TRBV18 and TRBJ2-3): NAGVMQNPRHLVRRRGQEARLRCSPMKGHSHVYWYRQLPEEGLKFMVYLQKENIIDESGMPKERFSAEFPKEGPSILRIQQVVRGDSAAYFCASSPTSRTDTQYFGPGTRLTVL.

A word on this clone: The junction shows a germline mismatch at one end, possibly a read error. The chain links TRBV2 to TRBJ2-4; possibly TRBD1 for D (5 bases). The CDR3 length is 15 residues. The V gene's germline CDR1 is SNHLY and CDR2 FYNNEI. CDR3 residues: CASSEQGIAKNSQYF. The CDR3 nucleotides are TGTGCCAGCAGTGAACAGGGAATAGCCAAAAACAGTCAGTACTTC.

This clone was seen only once. The chain combines TRBV27 with TRBJ2-1; 7 bases align to TRBD2. The CDR3 has 15 amino acids. The V and J ends lost 5 bases and 6 bases, in that order; junction bases with no gene match: 10. Germline V gene data show CDR1 as MNHEY and CDR2 as SMNVEV (reference sequence). CDR3 protein: CASSTRDYKGNEQFF. Written as DNA, the CDR3 is TGTGCCAGCAGTACCCGGGACTACAAGGGCAATGAGCAGTTCTTC.

Turning to this clone: This sample also contains other DNA sequences that code for the same CDR3. The chain recombines TRBV5-1 with TRBJ1-2; the D gene is possibly TRBD1 (6 bases). Looked up from germline, CDR1 is SGHRS and CDR2 is YFSETQ. V dropped 2 bases and J dropped 2 bases, with 7 bases sitting between them. This CDR3 comprises 13 residues. The DNA of the CDR3 is TGCGCCAGCAGCTTAGGACAGAACTATGGCTACACCTTC. This gives the protein CASSLGQNYGYTF. Full variable domain (missing parts from reference TRBV5-1 and TRBJ1-2): KAGVTQTPRYLIKTRGQQVTLSCSPISGHRSVSWYQQTPGQGLQFLFEYFSETQRNKGNFPGRFSGRQFSNSRSEMNVSTLELGDSALYLCASSLGQNYGYTFGSGTRLTVV.

This clone was found once. This chain uses TRBV6-5 with TRBJ1-5; no definite D call. This CDR3 is 14 amino acids long. CDR1 is MNHEY, CDR2 SVGAGI, per germline. The V and J ends lost 2 bases and 6 bases respectively, with 11 bases between them. CDR3 residues: CASSYGKGGQPQHF. DNA for the CDR3: TGTGCCAGCAGTTACGGGAAGGGAGGTCAGCCCCAGCATTTT.

This rearrangement joins TRBV5-6 to TRBJ2-7; possible D gene TRBD1, 6 bases. The CDR3 is 14 amino acids. V dropped 6 bases and J dropped 5 bases, with 18 bases sitting between them. Germline values: CDR1 SGHDT, CDR2 YYEEEE. In DNA form, the CDR3 reads TGTGCCAGCACCACGGTAGGGGGAAATAACGAGCAGTACTTC. This codes for CASTTVGGNNEQYF.

On this clone itself: Additional DNA sequences in this sample encode the identical CDR3. The chain is built from TRBV2 and TRBJ2-5; 7 positions match TRBD1. Germline V gene lookup returns CDR1 SNHLY and CDR2 FYNNEI. After removal of 5 bases from V and 5 bases from J, the junction contained 8 bases not matched to a gene. CDR3 length equals 14 residues. The DNA of the CDR3 is TGTGCCAGCAGTTACCAGGGGGTTGAGGAGACCCAGTACTTC. Translated, it gives CASSYQGVEETQYF.

The chain joins TRBV7-9 to TRBJ2-5, with a weak D call TRBD2 (6 bases). The end of the DNA fits TRBJ2-7 better, so the J call may be wrong. The CDR3 runs 14 residues. CDR1 SEHNR and CDR2 FQNEAQ come from the germline V gene (reference sequence). CDR3 region: CASSLVGDFYEQYF. As DNA, the CDR3 is TGTGCCAGCAGCCTCGTCGGGGACTTCTACGAGCAGTACTTC.

This clone was recorded a few times. The chain is built from TRBV18 and TRBJ1-2, with TRBD1 identical over 7 bases. There are 16 residues in the CDR3. Per germline, CDR1 KGHSH and CDR2 LQKENI. J gave up 4 bases and V 1 base, and 9 bases lay outside the gene matches. The CDR3 DNA sequence: TGTGCCAGCTCACCACAACTATGGGACAGAGCCTATGGCTACACCTTC. This translates into CASSPQLWDRAYGYTF.

The genes are TRBV7-8 and TRBJ2-7; the D gene is possibly TRBD2 (6 bases). This CDR3 comprises 14 residues. Germline loops: CDR1 SGHVS, CDR2 FQNEAQ. V was trimmed by 5 bases and J by 1 base, leaving 12 bases between them. The CDR3 here is CASSPKAGSYEQYF. The CDR3 nucleotides are TGTGCCAGCAGCCCAAAGGCGGGGTCCTACGAGCAGTACTTC.

The J gene is TRBJ1-1, the V gene TRBV7-8; 7 bases are shared with TRBD1. Trimming removed 5 bases from V and 7 bases from J; junction bases left unmatched: 10. The CDR3 length is 14 residues. CDR1 and CDR2 from the germline V gene are SGHVS and FQNEAQ. The CDR3 region has the DNA TGTGCCAGCAGCGCGATGACAGGGATGATTGAAGCTTTCTTT. This sequence encodes CASSAMTGMIEAFF. The whole variable domain, remainder taken from reference TRBV7-8 and TRBJ1-1, is GAGVSQSPRYKVAKRGQDVALRCDPISGHVSLFWYQQALGQGPEFLTYFQNEAQLDKSGLPSDRFFAERPEGSVSTLKIQRTQQEDSAVYLCASSAMTGMIEAFFGQGTRLTVV.

The rearrangement uses TRBV5-1 and TRBJ2-1; D is undetermined. Germline values: CDR1 SGHRS, CDR2 YFSETQ. CDR3 size: 14 residues. The V gene lost 0 bases and the J gene lost 8 bases, with 12 bases spanning the gap. As DNA, the CDR3 is TGCGCCAGCAGCTTGGGCGAGTATATGGATGAGCAGTTCTTC. Protein product: CASSLGEYMDEQFF.

The J gene is TRBJ2-3, the V gene TRBV7-8; 10 bases are a match to TRBD2. Per germline, CDR1 SGHVS and CDR2 FQNEAQ. The CDR3 has 14 residues. J was trimmed by 3 bases and V by 8 bases; bases with no gene match: 5. Here the CDR3 DNA reads TGTGCCAGCGCCGCTAGCGGGAGAACAGATACGCAGTATTTT. It encodes CASAASGRTDTQYF.

J is TRBJ1-1 and V is TRBV5-1, with D uncertain. The germline V gene encodes CDR1 SGHRS and CDR2 YFSETQ. This CDR3 region has 15 residues. V lost 0 bases, J lost 0 bases, and 9 bases lay in between. DNA for the CDR3: TGCGCCAGCAGCTTGGGCCCGGGAATGAACACTGAAGCTTTCTTT. This sequence encodes CASSLGPGMNTEAFF.

The chain uses TRBV4-3 and TRBJ2-7, with 7 bases that match TRBD1. CDR3 size: 15 residues. Germline assignment: CDR1 LGHNA and CDR2 YSLEER. Germline trimming cut 0 bases from V and 5 bases from J; bases unmatched to any gene: 7. The CDR3 reads CASSQDRGLAHEQYF. The CDR3 DNA sequence: TGCGCCAGCAGCCAAGACAGGGGGTTAGCCCACGAGCAGTACTTC.

This clone was picked up one time. The V and J genes are TRBV27 and TRBJ1-2; the match to TRBD1 covers 7 bases. The CDR3 covers 17 residues. Per germline, CDR1 MNHEY and CDR2 SMNVEV (reference sequence). J gave up 2 bases and V 2 bases, and 11 bases lay outside the gene matches. CDR3 in amino acids: CASSLIRGGGVNYGYTF. DNA of the CDR3: TGTGCCAGCAGTTTAATCCGAGGGGGCGGTGTGAACTATGGCTACACCTTC.

The rearrangement links TRBV19 to TRBJ2-7; TRBD2 aligns across 7 bases. The J segment lost 6 bases and the V segment lost 8 bases, leaving 10 bases of the junction unmatched. CDR1 LNHDA and CDR2 SQIVND come from the germline V gene (reference sequence). CDR3 length equals 13 residues. The DNA for the CDR3 is TGTGCCAGTGCCCCGGGAGTAGCGGGCGAGCAGTACTTC. Residues: CASAPGVAGEQYF.

This sequence joins TRBV2 and TRBJ2-2, with D unclear. Trimming removed 5 bases from V and 4 bases from J, with 14 bases in between. The CDR3 extends over 15 amino acids. Per germline, CDR1 SNHLY and CDR2 FYNNEI. The CDR3 loop reads CASSPTARGTGELFF. For the CDR3, the DNA is TGTGCCAGCAGTCCGACCGCCCGAGGCACCGGGGAGCTGTTTTTT.

This clone was counted once. The chain combines TRBV25-1 with TRBJ2-7; TRBD2 matches at 8 bases. This CDR3 has 14 residues. Trimming removed 5 bases from V and 5 bases from J; junction bases left unmatched: 8. From germline, CDR1 is MGHDK and CDR2 SYGVNS. The CDR3 sequence: CASSSQRGYNEQYF. For the CDR3, the DNA is TGTGCCAGCAGTTCGCAGCGGGGGTACAACGAGCAGTACTTC.

This chain connects TRBV6-1 to TRBJ2-1; 7 nucleotides line up with TRBD2. Germline V CDR1 and CDR2: MNHNS, SASEGT. The CDR3 covers 15 residues. Trimming at V came to 7 bases and at J to 8 bases, leaving 14 bases not matched to a gene. The CDR3 is CASIPSGGRRYEQFF. The CDR3 bases are TGTGCCAGCATTCCCTCGGGCGGGAGAAGGTATGAGCAGTTCTTC.

The chain combines TRBV6-1 with TRBJ2-4; D may be TRBD2 (6 bases). The CDR3 contains 14 residues. Deletions cut 3 bases from V and 8 bases from J, with 14 bases between. Per the germline V gene, CDR1 is MNHNS and CDR2 is SASEGT. CDR3 DNA: TGTGCCAGCAGTGATGAGAACTGGAGGGACATTCAGTACTTC. Protein: CASSDENWRDIQYF.

The chain employs TRBV5-1 and TRBJ1-3, with D maybe TRBD1 (6 bases). Germline V lookup: CDR1 SGHRS, CDR2 YFSETQ. The V end lost 4 bases, the J end lost 4 bases, and 15 bases lay between the germline ends. This CDR3 spans 15 amino acids. This CDR3 is CASSTGTIGGNTIYF. Here the CDR3 DNA reads TGCGCCAGCAGCACTGGGACAATTGGAGGAAACACCATATATTTT.

V usage is TRBV19 and J usage is TRBJ1-2, with D tentatively TRBD1 (6 bases). The germline V gene encodes CDR1 LNHDA and CDR2 SQIVND (reference sequence). Trimming removed 6 bases from V and 1 base from J, with 15 bases in between. The CDR3 is 15 residues long. CDR3 sequence: CASRAPNRVNYGYTF. Written as DNA, the CDR3 is TGTGCCAGTAGAGCCCCTAACAGGGTTAACTATGGCTACACCTTC. The full variable domain, completed using reference TRBV19 and TRBJ1-2, is DGGITQSPKYLFRKEGQNVTLSCEQNLNHDAMYWYRQDPGQGLRLIYYSQIVNDFQKGDIAEGYSVSREKKESFPLTVTSAQKNPTAFYLCASRAPNRVNYGYTFGSGTRLTVV.

The CDR3 loop reads CASSTRDREFAFF. DNA of the CDR3: TGTGCCAGCAGCACCCGGGACAGGGAGTTTGCTTTCTTT. The chain has TRBV7-2 and TRBJ1-1; 9 nucleotides line up with TRBD1. V was pared by 5 bases and J by 11 bases, with 9 bases of the junction left unmatched. Looked up from germline, CDR1 is SGHTA and CDR2 is FQGNSA. The length of the CDR3 is 13 residues.

The rearrangement uses TRBV11-2 and TRBJ1-2; D is unresolved. Looked up from germline, CDR1 is SGHAT and CDR2 is FQNNGV. The germline V and J ends were trimmed by 5 bases and 3 bases, with 16 bases remaining between them. CDR3 size: 15 residues. The CDR3 here is CASSPDRQDYYGYTF. CDR3 nucleotides: TGTGCCAGCAGCCCCGACCGTCAGGATTACTATGGCTACACCTTC.